The rows below give T cell receptor beta chains drawn from one sample of a study of blood T cell repertoires in COVID-19. Repertoires were generated with immunoSEQ multiplex PCR, while TCRdb's copy carries only in-frame clones and drops some. The repertoire holds more than 200,000 clones, with more than 85% as singletons. What was sequenced was PBMCs or T cells enriched from blood (not recorded which). All receptors come from a woman aged 25 to 45 who had recovered from COVID-19. Both conserved end residues are part of each CDR3. A D gene is named only where the DNA matches it firmly. Clone size is not always given. Where it is, it says once, few, many or a class for expanded clones.

TRBJ2-1 | TRBD2 | TRBV4-3 | . | CASSFLGRAANEQFF | TGCGCCAGCAGTTTCCTCGGGAGGGCCGCGAATGAGCAGTTCTTC
TRBJ1-1 | . | TRBV5-1 | . | CASRRVMNTEAFF | TGCGCCAGCAGGCGGGTCATGAACACTGAAGCTTTCTTT
TRBJ2-1 | TRBD2 | TRBV28 | . | CASSLSAWRASGFSANEQFF | TGTGCCAGCAGTTTATCAGCTTGGCGGGCTAGCGGTTTCTCCGCCAATGAGCAGTTCTTC
TRBJ2-3 | TRBD1 | TRBV7-9 | . | CASRAGQGTDTQYF | TGTGCCAGCAGAGCGGGACAGGGAACAGATACGCAGTATTTT
TRBJ2-1 | TRBD1 | TRBV30 | . | CAWSGRDRLYNEQFF | TGTGCCTGGAGTGGAAGGGACAGGCTTTACAATGAGCAGTTCTTC
TRBJ2-7 | . | TRBV20-1 | . | CSASEPRDPYEQYF | TGCAGTGCTAGTGAACCGCGGGACCCCTACGAGCAGTACTTC
TRBJ1-1 | . | TRBV4-1 | once | CASSRKPGQNTEAFF | TGCGCCAGCAGCCGAAAACCGGGACAGAACACTGAAGCTTTCTTT
TRBJ2-1 | . | TRBV3-1/TRBV3-2 | . | CASSQGNSVGRQFF | TGTGCCAGCAGCCAAGGTAACTCCGTGGGGAGGCAGTTCTTC
TRBJ1-1 | . | TRBV13 | once | CASTLQENTEAFF | TGTGCCAGCACCCTACAGGAGAACACTGAAGCTTTCTTT
TRBJ1-1 | TRBD1 | TRBV28 | . | CASSSPTGRGTEAFF | TGTGCCAGCAGTTCCCCGACAGGGCGCGGCACTGAAGCTTTCTTT
TRBJ2-3 | TRBD2 | TRBV27 | . | CASSLSAGEVDTQYF | TGTGCCAGCAGTTTATCGGCGGGAGAGGTAGATACGCAGTATTTT
TRBJ2-2 | . | TRBV11-2 | . | CASSLASENTGELFF | TGTGCCAGCAGCTTAGCTAGCGAGAACACCGGGGAGCTGTTTTTT
TRBJ2-1 | . | TRBV7-3 | . | CASSSDGLLQFF | TGTGCCAGCAGCTCCGACGGACTGTTGCAGTTCTTC
TRBJ1-2 | . | TRBV7-2 | . | CASSLGRGLGYGYTF | TGTGCCAGCAGCTTGGGTCGAGGGCTCGGCTATGGCTACACCTTC
TRBJ2-3 | TRBD2 | TRBV29-1 | . | CSASLGLAGRDTQYF | TGCAGCGCCTCACTAGGACTAGCGGGGAGGGATACGCAGTATTTT
TRBJ1-2 | . | TRBV28 | . | CASSLSGDVYGYTF | TGTGCCAGCAGTTTATCCGGGGATGTCTATGGCTACACCTTC
TRBJ1-5 | TRBD1 | TRBV5-1 | . | CASSLVPTGYDNQPQHF | TGCGCCAGCAGCTTGGTCCCGACAGGGTATGACAATCAGCCCCAGCATTTT
TRBJ1-1 | TRBD1 | TRBV19 | . | CASRGQGDTEAFF | TGTGCCAGTAGGGGTCAGGGGGACACTGAAGCTTTCTTT
TRBJ2-1 | TRBD2 | TRBV9 | . | CASSPRLGLAGVNEQFF | TGTGCCAGCAGCCCCCGGCTGGGACTAGCGGGAGTTAATGAGCAGTTCTTC
TRBJ2-7 | TRBD2 | TRBV29-1 | . | CSVDGLAGESSYEQYF | TGCAGCGTTGACGGGCTAGCGGGAGAAAGCTCCTACGAGCAGTACTTC
TRBJ2-1 | TRBD1 | TRBV19 | . | CASSNYGTGGSYNEQFF | TGTGCCAGTAGTAACTACGGGACAGGGGGTTCCTACAATGAGCAGTTCTTC
TRBJ2-1 | TRBD2 | TRBV13 | . | CASRALAGGPTEQFF | TGTGCCAGCAGGGCCCTAGCGGGAGGGCCCACTGAGCAGTTCTTC
TRBJ1-1 | TRBD1 | TRBV7-2 | . | CASRPGDRGNTEAFF | TGTGCCAGCAGACCTGGTGACAGGGGGAACACTGAAGCTTTCTTT
TRBJ2-1 | TRBD1 | TRBV15 | . | CATSRASTGAKDNEQFF | TGTGCCACCAGCAGAGCCTCGACAGGGGCGAAGGACAATGAGCAGTTCTTC
TRBJ2-1 | TRBD2 | TRBV5-1 | . | CASSSGRDNEQFF | TGCGCCAGTTCTAGCGGGAGAGACAATGAGCAGTTCTTC
TRBJ2-1 | . | TRBV20-1 | . | CSASPRVGYGSYNEQFF | TGCAGTGCTAGTCCCAGGGTCGGCTATGGTTCCTACAATGAGCAGTTCTTC
TRBJ2-1 | TRBD2 | TRBV7-3 | . | CASSLTGGSDEQFF | TGTGCCAGCAGCTTGACGGGGGGGTCGGATGAGCAGTTCTTC
TRBJ1-3 | . | TRBV19 | . | CATTPRGVSGNTIYF | TGCGCCACGACACCTCGGGGGGTCTCTGGAAACACCATATATTTT
TRBJ2-3 | . | TRBV19 | . | CASSTPPYTDTQYF | TGTGCCAGTAGTACCCCCCCTTACACAGATACGCAGTATTTT
TRBJ1-5 | . | TRBV28 | . | CASSLSASNQPQHF | TGTGCCAGCAGTTTGTCAGCGTCAAATCAGCCCCAGCATTTT
TRBJ2-1 | TRBD2 | TRBV4-3 | few | CASSQEGGRSNEQFF | TGCGCCAGCAGCCAAGAAGGCGGGAGGTCCAATGAGCAGTTCTTC
TRBJ2-7 | . | TRBV28 | . | CASTPLEGLYEQYF | TGTGCCAGCACCCCCCTGGAGGGACTCTACGAGCAGTACTTC
TRBJ1-5 | . | TRBV30 | . | CAWGRGEPQHF | TGTGCCTGGGGGCGCGGGGAGCCCCAGCATTTT
TRBJ1-2 | . | TRBV27 | . | CASSVDSYYGYTF | TGTGCCAGCAGTGTTGACAGTTACTATGGCTACACCTTC
TRBJ1-3 | . | TRBV6-6 | . | CASSPKGVSGNTIYF | TGTGCCAGCAGTCCAAAAGGAGTCTCTGGAAACACCATATATTTT
TRBJ2-1 | TRBD2 | TRBV11-3 | . | CASSGEGLAGVEQFF | TGTGCCAGCAGCGGTGAAGGACTAGCGGGAGTTGAGCAGTTCTTC
TRBJ2-7 | . | TRBV7-2 | . | CASSLVGPGAYEQYF | TGTGCCAGCAGCTTAGTAGGGCCAGGGGCCTACGAGCAGTACTTC
TRBJ2-6 | TRBD1 | TRBV19 | few | CASSIEGDRFFSGANVLTF | TGTGCCAGTAGTATAGAGGGGGACAGGTTTTTCTCTGGGGCCAACGTCCTGACTTTC
TRBJ1-1 | TRBD1 | TRBV11-2 | . | CASSLGTGMNTEAFF | TGTGCCAGCAGCTTAGGGACAGGGATGAACACTGAAGCTTTCTTT
TRBJ2-3 | . | TRBV4-3 | . | CASSQNPGGTDTQYF | TGCGCCAGCAGCCAAAACCCGGGGGGCACAGATACGCAGTATTTT
TRBJ1-1 | TRBD1 | TRBV4-3 | . | CASSQEIDRGTEAFF | TGCGCCAGCAGCCAAGAGATAGACAGGGGCACTGAAGCTTTCTTT
TRBJ1-2 | . | TRBV28 | once | CASPPGDYGYTF | TGTGCCAGCCCCCCCGGGGACTATGGCTACACCTTC
TRBJ1-5 | TRBD1 | TRBV6-2/TRBV6-3 | . | CASSYPGGTGNQPQHF | TGTGCCAGCAGTTACCCAGGGGGGACAGGGAATCAGCCCCAGCATTTT
TRBJ1-2 | . | TRBV29-1 | . | CSVEDPYSSHGYTF | TGCAGCGTTGAAGATCCGTACAGTTCCCATGGCTACACCTTC
TRBJ1-5 | . | TRBV6-5 | . | CASSRQVDQPQHF | TGTGCCAGCAGTAGACAGGTGGATCAGCCCCAGCATTTT
TRBJ1-6 | TRBD1 | TRBV4-2 | . | CASTEGQGGRPLHF | TGTGCCAGCACCGAGGGGCAGGGGGGTCGCCCCCTCCACTTT